This T cell receptor beta chain was recorded in a study of cytomegalovirus exposure and HLA in healthy donors (dated by TCRdb to 2015 to 2018). Context from the whole study: In an earlier analysis of 550 to 750 of the donors, under 300 Gb of sequence data and 100 million or so unique TCR beta sequences from about 179 million T cells were reported. Roughly 290 gigabases of sequencing data and roughly 80 million unique TCR sequences made up an early release that covered around 640 HLA-typed donors. Of the roughly 420 genotyped donors, 81% were placed in the genetic ancestry cluster associated with self-reported Caucasian donors. The aim of the study was to test whether cataloging public T cell receptors could identify signatures of past pathogen exposure. The study profiled the T cell repertoires of some 610 subjects by immunosequencing and related them to cytomegalovirus serostatus. In addition to the first cohort of roughly 700 subjects, a separate validation cohort of approximately 130 different subjects was used. The study combined high-throughput TCR immunosequencing, statistical association of individual TCRs with disease status, and machine learning to predict cytomegalovirus infection status. A later analysis re-examined previously published TCR beta repertoires from hundreds of donors and added high-resolution HLA genotyping to investigate patterns of TCR occurrence. The later analysis used no new phenotypic data to find candidate immune exposures, relying instead on TCR beta sequences and their occurrence across donors. An earlier analysis of about 600 of the donors used high-throughput TCR beta sequencing to judge whether each TCR beta V gene segment behaved as functional or pseudogenic. Donor age, sex, ethnicity and CMV serostatus were collected together with the repertoire data. A later genetic analysis took genome-wide SNP genotypes for about 65% of the 666 donors and used that subset as a discovery cohort. All discovery cohort repertoires had been generated using a single sequencing platform. HLA typing included class I and class II loci at four-digit resolution. The number of donors typed differed by locus, with about 620-630 for A, B, C, DRB1 and DQB1, more than 500 for DQA1, 600 to 610 for DPA1, and about 450 for DPB1. Because of strong linkage in the cohort, five DR-DQ haplotypes were treated as single units for association and clustering. Among 398 genotyped donors of the cohort, an average of approximately 250,000 unique TCR beta nucleotide sequences were sequenced per donor, approximately 20% of them non-productive.

Comment on this clone: This clone's antigen is unknown. Nothing much larger sits one base from this clone, and base qualities are not available.

What the study reported, not specific to this receptor: The study listed 150 to 200 TCR beta chains as associated with cytomegalovirus. A later analysis found that TCR association rates varied across HLA loci, with DRB1 alleles showing the most associated TCRs and HLA-C alleles the fewest. A few of the identified cytomegalovirus-associated TCR beta chains were confirmed in vitro to be specific for cytomegalovirus antigens. Because HLA typing was unavailable for some donors at each locus, only the typed subset was used in association tests. Strong co-occurrence of HLA alleles, especially DR and DQ, made assigning TCR associations to individual alleles difficult. Specific HLA alleles were associated with about 17,000 TCR beta sequences at a false discovery rate of 0.05 in a later analysis. The cohort was sequenced for TCR beta chains only, and without alpha or paired-chain data the features that could be detected were limited. Linkage disequilibrium might explain the correlated functional status among segregating V segments, but an unknown experimental factor could not be excluded. Immune exposure information for the cohort was limited to CMV serostatus. Presence/absence analyses assumed roughly uniform sequencing depth across donors, an assumption that may not hold. An earlier analysis of some 560 of the donors showed that most TCR beta V segments appeared in productive rearrangements either about 87% or about 30% of the time, which broadly matched IMGT annotations. A later genetic analysis associated a missense DCLRE1C variant with V-gene and J-gene trimming of TCR beta chains, and an independent cohort replicated the association. A group of highly shared sequence variants was considered likely to be a technical artifact of the sequencing pipeline. While some public TCRs were present in many individuals, most TCR sequences turned up only very rarely across donors. Cytomegalovirus status was reported to be diagnosed by the classifier with high specificity and sensitivity in both the original and validation cohorts. It was suggested by the authors that the approach could potentially be generalized to other disease states and immunological phenotypes. According to a later analysis, most CMV-associated TCR beta chains appeared to be HLA-restricted, and the HLA associations seemed to be driven largely by CMV exposure. A later analysis reported that several top co-occurrence clusters appeared linked to parvovirus B19, influenza, CMV and Epstein-Barr virus. In a later analysis, HLA-associated TCR beta chains showed more clonal expansion and lower generation probabilities than non-associated chains that were equally common. The earlier analysis of approximately 590 of the donors excluded 15 to 20 rarely observed V segments, including chromosome 9 orphons, because counts were too low. A further reported finding was that TCR beta sequences accurately predicted the HLA-A and HLA-B alleles for most subjects in the first cohort. The 87-base-pair reads could not distinguish some IMGT-functional V segments, including TRBV6-2 and TRBV6-3, so those segments were excluded. According to a later genetic analysis, donors in an Asian-associated ancestry cluster had fewer N-insertions in productive TCRs than the approximately 650-donor mean.

The cohort comprised under 700 healthy bone marrow donors. All cohort members were sampled while nominally healthy, although unrecorded immune exposures were likely present. The donor was CMV seropositive and belonged to the group of 250 to 350 seropositive cohort members. Every donor gave a peripheral blood sample, and the peripheral blood mononuclear cells from that sample were used for TCR beta sequencing. Genomic DNA was extracted from the blood cell samples with the Qiagen DNeasy Blood Extraction Kit. Preparation of the library involved the immunoSEQ multiplex PCR assay. For the multiplex PCR, a mixture combining 60 forward primers for TCR Vbeta segments and 13 reverse primers for TCR Jbeta segments was used. A multiplex PCR assay on genomic DNA amplified the CDR3 region of rearranged TCR beta genes. On the Illumina HiSeq System, the amplified TCR beta libraries were sequenced as 87-base-pair reads. On the study's bioinformatics: A later analysis tallied 75 million to 95 million unique TCR beta chains across the approximately 670 repertoires, and 10 million to 11 million of those chains were shared by two or more donors. Raw reads were error-corrected and collapsed into unique sequences with a nearest-neighbor algorithm that merged closely related sequences to remove PCR and sequencing errors. Alignment of CDR3 sequences to IMGT reference sequences was used to assign V, D and J gene segments. For a sequence to be retained, at least a six-nucleotide match to both a V gene segment and a J gene segment was required. A rearrangement counted as productive if the CDR3 had no stop codons and remained in frame with V and J, and every other rearrangement counted as non-productive. CDR3 was defined by IMGT convention, running from the second conserved V-encoded cysteine to the conserved J-encoded phenylalanine. The earlier analysis of a few hundred of the donors excluded any sequence lacking an unambiguous match to a single V gene segment. In an earlier analysis of several hundred of the donors, V segments were called functional above 56.7% productive rearrangements and were called segregating when the between-donor standard deviation exceeded 5%. A statistical classification framework was developed to diagnose cytomegalovirus status using the catalog of TCR beta chain sequences. In a later analysis, TCR nucleotide sequences were compared against IMGT/GENE-DB human TR gene sequences so that V and J genes could be assigned. Using the TCRdist pipeline, a later analysis assigned CDR3 sequences along with most-parsimonious VDJ recombination scenarios. In a later analysis, each TCR beta chain was defined by its CDR3 amino acid sequence together with its V-gene family, and reads without a unique V-gene family were excluded. A later analysis removed several hundred highly shared, low-generation-probability nucleotide sequences to deal with suspected cross-contamination and a sequencing artifact. In a later analysis, a clonal expansion index was calculated for each public chain from normalized within-repertoire ranks of inferred template counts. In a later analysis, generation probabilities were computed using a VDJ recombination model fitted to out-of-frame rearrangements, and the results were checked against IGoR. In a later analysis, hypergeometric tests were used to score TCR-TCR, TCR-HLA and TCR-CMV co-occurrence, with a repertoire-size bias correction applied to TCR pairs. A later analysis estimated false discovery rates by permuting HLA or CMV assignments 20 times. In a later analysis, co-occurring TCRs were grouped with DBSCAN, and TCRdist sequence similarity was added when clustering was performed within HLA-allele-positive subsets. For co-occurrence clustering, repertoires with fewer than 30,000 or more than 120,000 public chains were excluded, along with roughly five repertoires with anomalous nucleotide sharing. TCRdb carries this immuneACCESS record with in-frame sequences only. Its versions omit some clonotypes, under half of them owing to an unresolved V gene in the studies checked, with the rest unexplained. V, J and clone size are taken as reported in that table, and D and trimming were inferred from the DNA itself. This sample is represented by about 190,000 clones; less than 85% of them were singletons. About 5% of the sample lies in the top ten.

The CDR3 contains 16 residues, cysteine and phenylalanine counted. Solely the CDR3 DNA is kept, with 48 bases framed from the first base. Trimming removed 6 bases from V and 0 bases from J, leaving 14 bases between the germline ends. CDR1 and CDR2 were assigned from the germline V gene as MDHEN and SYDVKM. The chain is assembled from TRBV28 and TRBJ1-4; 6 matching bases give a weak D call of TRBD1. Input material: PBMCs. The source of this sequence is a man younger than 45 in good health and CMV-seropositive. CDR3 reads: CASSLSSGATNEKLFF. At the DNA level, the sequence is TGTGCCAGCAGCCTAAGCTCAGGGGCAACTAATGAAAAACTGTTTTTT.